Here is one T cell receptor beta chain with its context. Antigen unknown. The data were obtained in a study of post-analysis software for immune sequencing data. Study context: Patients had relapsing-remitting, secondary progressive or progressive-relapsing multiple sclerosis; some lacked subtype. Study findings and constraints: Controls showed lower frequencies than patients for four to six TRBV segments, and TRBV5-6, TRBV5-1 and TRBV20-1 were among these. Those samples that were prepared in the same batch co-clustered strongly by F measure. Comparison with controls showed significantly lower normalized Chao1 diversity in multiple sclerosis patients.

Carried by the TCR beta cDNA libraries were unique molecular identifiers. Yield was approximately 500,000 cDNA molecules from roughly 0.93 to 9.6 million T cells. One entry per CDR3 protein results from TCRdb running MiXCR on the PCR reads. Of hundreds of thousands of distinct CDR3 sequences listed, about a third are singletons. With 0 bases clipped from V and 2 bases from J, the junction kept 1 base outside the gene matches. CDR3 length: 15 residues. CDR1 SGHTA and CDR2 FQGTGA come from the germline V gene. The J gene is TRBJ2-3, the V gene TRBV7-3; 8 nucleotides match TRBD1. The receptor comes from a girl between 10 and 17 years old with multiple sclerosis. The material sequenced was blood. The chain's CDR3 is CASSLTGQATDTQYF. For the CDR3, the DNA is TGTGCCAGCAGCTTAACGGGACAGGCCACAGATACGCAGTATTTT.